The clone carrying this TCR beta chain was detected a few times. The data belong to a study of cytomegalovirus exposure and HLA in healthy donors. The CDR3 totals 15 residues. Per germline, CDR1 SGDLS and CDR2 YYNGEE. V lost 0 bases and J lost 0, with 6 bases in between. PCR primers comprised 60 Vbeta and 13 Jbeta primers. Sequencing was performed with immunoSEQ multiplex PCR; in TCRdb, only in-frame clones are kept and a portion is missing. The data contain about 64,000 clones, 60% to 80% of them singletons. This TCR was recovered from a male donor in good health and CMV-seropositive. J is TRBJ1-4 and V is TRBV9, with a tentative D call TRBD1 (5 bases). Sequencing input: PBMCs. The DNA of the CDR3 is TGTGCCAGCAGCGTAGGCAGGGCAACTAATGAAAAACTGTTTTTT. This gives the protein CASSVGRATNEKLFF.